The 2 T cell receptor beta chains below were found in one sample sequenced in a study of blood T cell repertoires in COVID-19. Generated by immunoSEQ multiplex PCR, the TCRdb table keeps only in-frame clones and is missing some. The sample consists of 300,000 or so clones, 90% of them appearing once. The sequenced sample was PBMCs or T cells enriched from blood (not recorded which). These receptors were obtained from a man aged 55 to 70 who had recovered from COVID-19.

This clone was found once. The chain recombines TRBV4-1 with TRBJ2-5; D is undetermined. CDR3 length: 14 amino acids. CDR1 MGHRA and CDR2 YSYEKL come from the germline V gene. V lost 1 base and J lost 2, with 8 bases in between. The CDR3 sequence: CASSQVSRQETQYF. DNA for the CDR3: TGCGCCAGCAGCCAAGTATCCCGGCAAGAGACCCAGTACTTC.

J is TRBJ1-2 and V is TRBV6-5; 7 bases align to TRBD1. Germline-derived CDR1 and CDR2 are MNHEY and SVGAGI. The length of the CDR3 is 13 residues. J was trimmed by 2 bases and V by 10 bases; bases with no gene match: 7. The CDR3 spells CATEGTDNYGYTF. The CDR3 region has the DNA TGTGCCACCGAGGGGACAGACAACTATGGCTACACCTTC.